The present TCR beta chain was sequenced within a study of blood T cell repertoires in COVID-19. Background on the study: The samples span acute and convalescent COVID-19 from the United States, Italy and Spain. In each case, the material was cDNA or gDNA derived from T cells, B-cell-depleted T cells, or PBMCs.

Generated by immunoSEQ multiplex PCR, the TCRdb table keeps only in-frame clones and is missing some. The data hold about 200,000 clones, with around 89% observed a single time. The material sequenced was peripheral blood. This sequence was found in a man in his fifties with acute or convalescent COVID-19.

The CDR3 DNA follows: TGTGCCAGCAGCTTAGGGCCTTTAGCGGGGCAAGAGACCCAGTACTTC. Protein: CASSLGPLAGQETQYF. The chain uses TRBV7-9 and TRBJ2-5; 8 bases line up with TRBD2. The V gene end was trimmed by 1 base and the J gene end by 2 bases; junction bases not matched to a gene: 6. The CDR3 sequence is 16 residues long. The germline V gene encodes CDR1 SEHNR and CDR2 FQNEAQ (reference sequence).